The present entry profiles one T cell receptor (beta chain) with its context. Trimming cost V 8 bases and J 8 bases, with 12 bases left between them. CDR3 length: 12 amino acids. The sample comes from a study of T cells in Graves' hyperthyroidism and ophthalmopathy. It was RNA transcripts that yielded the amplified TCR beta CDR3 regions. The TCR CDR3 first-round RT-PCR relied on the HTBI primer set. One entry per CDR3 protein results from TCRdb running MiXCR on the multiplex PCR reads. The data show some 350,000 distinct CDR3 sequences, approximately 14% seen once. Ophthalmopathy patients showed a Clinical Activity Score of at least 3, NOSPECS grade of at least 4 and duration under 3 months.

This chain links TRBV12-3 or TRBV12-4 with TRBJ1-4; possibly TRBD1 for D (5 bases). What was sequenced was blood. This receptor was taken from a woman aged 35 to 49 with Graves' ophthalmopathy. The CDR3 is CASGLGGEKLFF. The CDR3, as DNA: TGTGCCAGCGGATTGGGGGGGGAAAAACTGTTTTTT.